These T cell receptor beta chains were read from a single sample in a study of cytomegalovirus exposure and HLA in healthy donors. Assay: immunoSEQ multiplex PCR; the TCRdb copy retains only in-frame clones and omits some. This table holds a few hundred thousand clones, over 75% found once. Sequencing was done on a sample of PBMCs. Source of these receptors: a man aged 30 to 39 in good health and CMV-seronegative. Each CDR3 is given with its conserved first and last residue. Each record gives: D gene, V gene, clone size, J gene, CDR3 DNA, CDR3 protein. A D gene is named only where the DNA matches it firmly. Expanded clones are given a class, and other clones once, few, many or no size at all.

>-|TRBV7-6|-|TRBJ2-1
TGTGCCAGCAGCCCCCCCAGGGGGGCCGGCGAGCAGTTCTTC
CASSPPRGAGEQFF
>TRBD1|TRBV4-1|-|TRBJ1-6
TGCGCCAGCAGCCAAGTCCAGGGGGTAAGTTCACCCCTCCACTTT
CASSQVQGVSSPLHF
>TRBD1|TRBV7-9|-|TRBJ1-1
TGTGCCAGCAGCTTTAACAGGGGGATGAACACTGAAGCTTTCTTT
CASSFNRGMNTEAFF
>-|TRBV7-6|-|TRBJ2-7
TGTGCCAGCAGCTTATGGCAGGGCGACTACGAGCAGTACTTC
CASSLWQGDYEQYF
>-|TRBV7-6|-|TRBJ2-1
TGTGCCAGCAGCTTAGCGGGGGGGCGTGGGTACAATGAGCAGTTCTTC
CASSLAGGRGYNEQFF
>-|TRBV5-1|few|TRBJ2-7
TGCGCCAGCAGCTTGGATCGGTACGAGCAGTACTTC
CASSLDRYEQYF
>-|TRBV6-1|-|TRBJ2-2
TGTGCCAGCCCGGGTCAGGGTACTCCTGAGGAGCTGTTTTTT
CASPGQGTPEELFF
>-|TRBV27|-|TRBJ2-1
TGTGCCAGCAGTCAGGGGAGCTACAATGAGCAGTTCTTC
CASSQGSYNEQFF
>-|TRBV7-9|-|TRBJ2-3
TGTGCCAGCAGCTTAGCGAAAGACACCGTCGGTGGTACGCAGTATTTT
CASSLAKDTVGGTQYF
>TRBD1|TRBV6-1|-|TRBJ1-6
TGTGCCAGTAGCGGGACAGAGTTTTCACCCCTCCACTTT
CASSGTEFSPLHF